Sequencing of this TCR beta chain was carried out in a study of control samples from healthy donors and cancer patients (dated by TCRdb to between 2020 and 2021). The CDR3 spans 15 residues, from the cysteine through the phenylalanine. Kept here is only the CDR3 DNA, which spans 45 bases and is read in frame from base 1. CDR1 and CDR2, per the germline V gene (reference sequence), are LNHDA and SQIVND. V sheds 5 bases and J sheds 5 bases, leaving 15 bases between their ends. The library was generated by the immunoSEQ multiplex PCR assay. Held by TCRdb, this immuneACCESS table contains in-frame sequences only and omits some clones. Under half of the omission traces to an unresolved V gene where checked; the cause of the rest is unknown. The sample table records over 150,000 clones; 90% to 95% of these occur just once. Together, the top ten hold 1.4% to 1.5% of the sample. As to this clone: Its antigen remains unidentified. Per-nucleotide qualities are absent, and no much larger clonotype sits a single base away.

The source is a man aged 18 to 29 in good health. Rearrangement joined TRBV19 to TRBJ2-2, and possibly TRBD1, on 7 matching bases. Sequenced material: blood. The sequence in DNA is TGTGCCAGTAGTCCCCGACAGGGAGGAACCGGGGAGCTGTTTTTT. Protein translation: CASSPRQGGTGELFF. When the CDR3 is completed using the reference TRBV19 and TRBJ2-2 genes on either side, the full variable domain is DGGITQSPKYLFRKEGQNVTLSCEQNLNHDAMYWYRQDPGQGLRLIYYSQIVNDFQKGDIAEGYSVSREKKESFPLTVTSAQKNPTAFYLCASSPRQGGTGELFFGEGSRLTVL.